One and the same sample provided the 5 T cell receptor beta chains below, sequenced in a study of cytomegalovirus exposure and HLA in healthy donors. PCR used 60 Vbeta primers and 13 Jbeta primers. The repertoire was sequenced with immunoSEQ multiplex PCR; TCRdb's copy has only in-frame clones and lacks some. The sample lists more than 95,000 clones, around 80% occurring once. Sample: PBMCs. The receptors stem from a man aged 30-40 years in good health and CMV-seropositive.

The chain links TRBV7-9 to TRBJ2-3; D is unresolved. Trimming removed 5 bases at V and 0 bases at J, with 15 bases between. Germline CDR1 and CDR2: SEHNR and FQNEAQ (reference sequence). This CDR3 contains 16 residues. The CDR3 spells CASSLLWASSTDTQYF. For the CDR3, the DNA is TGTGCCAGCAGCCTTCTGTGGGCCTCTAGCACAGATACGCAGTATTTT.

This clone was counted a few times. The chain employs TRBV6-5 and TRBJ2-2; perhaps TRBD1 as D (6 bases). The germline V gene has CDR1 MNHEY and CDR2 SVGAGI. V gave up 6 bases and J gave up 1 base, with 12 bases separating them. The CDR3 sequence is 15 residues long. The CDR3 sequence: CASSRDTMNTGELFF. The CDR3 nucleotides are TGTGCCAGCAGCCGGGACACCATGAACACCGGGGAGCTGTTTTTT.

This clone was counted a single time. The chain is built from TRBV4-1 and TRBJ2-5; D is uncertain. V was shortened by 2 bases and J by 1 base, with 11 bases between the two germline ends. CDR3 length: 15 residues. Germline CDR1 MGHRA, CDR2 YSYEKL. CDR3 DNA sequence: TGCGCCAGCAGCCAATGGGCAGACCCCCAAGAGACCCAGTACTTC. Translating it yields CASSQWADPQETQYF.

The J gene is TRBJ2-4, the V gene TRBV13; no clear D. V lost 6 bases and J 8 bases, leaving 11 bases between the germline ends. Germline assignment: CDR1 PRHDT and CDR2 FYEKMQ (reference sequence). The CDR3 has 12 residues. CDR3 region: CASSSDRDIQYF. The CDR3 nucleotides read TGTGCCAGCAGTTCTGACCGGGACATTCAGTACTTC. The full variable domain, its missing parts supplied by reference TRBV13 and TRBJ2-4, is AAGVIQSPRHLIKEKRETATLKCYPIPRHDTVYWYQQGPGQDPQFLISFYEKMQSDKGSIPDRFSAQQFSDYHSELNMSSLELGDSALYFCASSSDRDIQYFGAGTRLSVL.

The chain uses TRBV7-2 and TRBJ1-2; D is unclear. The CDR3 extends over 15 amino acids. V lost 0 bases and J lost 4, with 12 bases in between. The V gene's germline CDR1 is SGHTA and CDR2 FQGNSA. This CDR3 reads CASSLAREQFYGYTF. CDR3 coding DNA: TGTGCCAGCAGCTTAGCGCGGGAACAGTTCTATGGCTACACCTTC.